This T cell receptor (beta chain) was captured by sequencing in a study of beta chain features in type 1 diabetes. Overall study findings and caveats: When Type 1 diabetes patients were examined, their TCRB CDR3s proved moderately but significantly shorter in all four CD4+ subsets.

CDR3 length equals 13 residues. The germline V gene has CDR1 MDHEN and CDR2 SYDVKM. Trimming cost V 3 bases and J 5 bases, with 10 bases left between them. Remarks on this clone: Its target is not known.

Since all of the isolated RNA was reverse transcribed, expressed TCRB transcripts were what got sequenced. The data were produced by immunoSEQ multiplex PCR, yet TCRdb's version contains in-frame clones alone and is incomplete. The table records over 150,000 clones, approximately 8% of them present only once. Sequencing used central memory CD4+ T cells from blood. The chain joins TRBV28 to TRBJ1-2; no reliable D call. This TCR came from a woman aged 35 to 49 with type 1 diabetes. For the CDR3, the DNA is TGTGCCAGCAGTTTCGGGGTAGGATATGGCTACACCTTC. As protein: CASSFGVGYGYTF.